This T cell receptor beta chain was observed in a study of graft-versus-host responses after intestinal transplantation. Generated by immunoSEQ multiplex PCR, the TCRdb table keeps only in-frame clones and is missing some. The top ten hold roughly 25% of the sample, which has some 13,000 clones, 70% to 90% seen once. V shed 6 bases and J shed 4 bases, with 15 bases lying between them. There are 14 residues in the CDR3. Germline loops: CDR1 LNHDA, CDR2 SQIVND (reference sequence). V is TRBV19 and J is TRBJ1-1; maybe TRBD1 (6 bases). Sequenced material: PBMCs, taken after intestinal transplantation. This sequence originates from a human patient who received an intestinal transplant, so some T cells may come from the graft donor. CDR3 in DNA: TGTGCCAGTAGCCTAGGGGGAGGCGGCACTGAAGCTTTCTTT. It codes for CASSLGGGGTEAFF.